The 32 T cell receptor beta chains below come from one sample, sequenced in a study of T-cell reconstitution after alpha-beta-depleted transplantation in children. Molecular barcoding with unique molecular identifiers was used for the TCRbeta library. TCRdb re-called the PCR reads through MiXCR, storing one row per CDR3 protein. The sample lists some 640,000 distinct CDR3 sequences; around 16% were seen once. Sequences were derived from PBMCs from the stem cell graft donor, sampled from the stem cell graft. These receptors were obtained from a human donor who donated a stem cell graft to a child with acute myeloid leukemia.

This clonotype was detected many times. This chain uses TRBV12-3 or TRBV12-4 with TRBJ1-5; D is ambiguous. V lost 0 bases and J 6 bases, leaving 6 bases between the germline ends. This CDR3 has 13 residues. The CDR3 is CASSLALGQPQHF. The CDR3 region has the DNA TGTGCCAGCAGTTTAGCTTTAGGTCAGCCCCAGCATTTT.

The genes are TRBV12-3 or TRBV12-4 and TRBJ1-4, with 7 bases identical to TRBD1. Unmatched junction bases numbered 8, after V lost 5 bases and J lost 5 bases. The CDR3 is 15 residues long. CDR3 in DNA: TGTGCCAGCAGTCCTAACGGACAGGAGAATGAAAAACTGTTTTTT. It translates to CASSPNGQENEKLFF.

This clonotype was detected a few times. CDR3 bases: TGTGCCAGCAGCTTCTCGGGGACAGGGGAATATTCACCCCTCCACTTT. Its translation: CASSFSGTGEYSPLHF. This rearrangement joins TRBV11-2 to TRBJ1-6, with 10 bases aligning to TRBD1. J lost 8 bases, V lost 3 bases, and 7 bases had no gene match. Germline-derived CDR1 and CDR2 are SGHAT and FQNNGV. The CDR3 runs 16 residues.

The genes are TRBV20-1 and TRBJ2-1, with a weak D call TRBD1 (7 bases). V lost 5 bases, J lost 4 bases, and 15 bases lay in between. This CDR3 contains 14 residues. Germline V gives CDR1 DFQATT, CDR2 SNEGSKA (reference sequence). The CDR3 sequence is CSAPGGTGYNEQFF. The CDR3 region has the DNA TGCAGTGCTCCAGGGGGGACCGGGTACAATGAGCAGTTCTTC.

This clonotype was seen a handful of times. The rearrangement links TRBV5-1 to TRBJ1-5, with D perhaps matching TRBD1 (5 bases). This CDR3 is 15 amino acids long. V lost 0 bases and J 4 bases, leaving 11 bases between the germline ends. CDR1 is SGHRS and CDR2 is YFSETQ in the germline V gene. CDR3 DNA: TGCGCCAGCAGCTTGGAGGGACGGCCGAATCAGCCCCAGCATTTT. Encoded protein: CASSLEGRPNQPQHF.

Turning to this clonotype: The junction does not match germline at one end; this may be a read error. V and J are TRBV20-1 and TRBJ2-2, with 10 bases lining up with TRBD1. Germline-derived CDR1 and CDR2 are DFQATT and SNEGSKA (reference sequence). The CDR3 consists of 16 residues. The CDR3 nucleotides read TGCAGTGCTAGGACAGGGGGCCCTACTAACACCGGGAAGCTGTTTTTT. Its protein is CSARTGGPTNTGKLFF.

This clonotype showed up just a few times. The chain has TRBV20-1 and TRBJ2-5, with TRBD2 matching over 15 bases. The germline gives CDR1 DFQATT, CDR2 SNEGSKA (reference sequence). The CDR3 has 15 amino acids. V was pared by 6 bases and J by 2 bases, with 4 bases of the junction left unmatched. CDR3 residues: CSARTSGGVQETQYF. The CDR3 DNA follows: TGCAGTGCCAGGACTAGCGGGGGGGTACAAGAGACCCAGTACTTC.

This clonotype was found many times. This chain uses TRBV7-2 with TRBJ2-3, with 9 positions matching TRBD2. The CDR3 extends over 16 amino acids. Trimming took 1 base from V and 0 from J; bases not matched to a gene: 2. Germline-derived CDR1 and CDR2 are SGHTA and FQGNSA. Here the CDR3 DNA reads TGTGCCAGCAGCTTAGGTAGCGGGGGAAGCACAGATACGCAGTATTTT. Translation gives CASSLGSGGSTDTQYF.

This clonotype was observed at least ten times. This chain connects TRBV29-1 to TRBJ2-7, with 7 bases fitting TRBD1. The CDR3 contains 13 residues. V gave up 3 bases and J gave up 2 bases; unmatched junction bases: 4. CDR1 and CDR2 (germline): SQVTM, ANQGSEA. CDR3 residues: CSVEAGGTYEQYF. The DNA of the CDR3 is TGCAGCGTTGAGGCAGGGGGAACCTACGAGCAGTACTTC.

This sequence joins TRBV11-2 and TRBJ2-3, with 7 positions matching TRBD2. CDR1 is SGHAT and CDR2 is FQNNGV in the germline V gene. After removal of 2 bases from V and 1 base from J, the junction contained 3 bases not matched to a gene. This CDR3 contains 15 residues. The chain's CDR3 is CASSLLSGGTDTQYF. DNA for the CDR3: TGTGCCAGCAGCTTACTCAGCGGGGGCACAGATACGCAGTATTTT.

This clonotype turned up a few times. The chain has TRBV28 and TRBJ2-7; 7 bases align to TRBD1. The CDR3 totals 14 residues. Germline trimming cut 6 bases from V and 0 bases from J; bases unmatched to any gene: 5. Germline V gene data show CDR1 as MDHEN and CDR2 as SYDVKM. Here the CDR3 DNA reads TGTGCCAGCAGCCAACAGGGGAGCTCCTACGAGCAGTACGTC. It codes for CASSQQGSSYEQYV.

This clonotype occurred many times. The genes are TRBV4-3 and TRBJ1-2, with a possible D match to TRBD1 (5 bases). V lost 3 bases to trimming and J lost 3 bases, with 14 bases between them. Germline-derived CDR1 and CDR2 are LGHNA and YSLEER. This CDR3 has 15 amino acids. CDR3 protein: CASSHSWGTDYGYTF. DNA for the CDR3: TGCGCCAGCAGCCATTCCTGGGGGACCGACTATGGCTACACCTTC.

The chain couples TRBV7-9 to TRBJ1-1; D is uncertain. V dropped 2 bases and J dropped 6 bases, with 10 bases sitting between them. The CDR3 consists of 13 residues. Germline V lookup: CDR1 SEHNR, CDR2 FQNEAQ (reference sequence). The CDR3 DNA is TGTGCCAGCAGCTTACCCAGGATACCTGAAGCTTTCTTT. This codes for CASSLPRIPEAFF.

The rearrangement joins TRBV20-1 to TRBJ2-1, with TRBD1 as a possible D gene (6 bases). V shed 2 bases and J shed 9 bases, with 11 bases lying between them. The germline gives CDR1 DFQATT, CDR2 SNEGSKA (reference sequence). The CDR3 has 12 amino acids. CDR3 residues: CSARQGIREQFF. The CDR3 DNA reads as TGCAGTGCTAGACAGGGGATTCGTGAGCAGTTCTTC.

This clonotype was detected only a few times. This sequence joins TRBV13 and TRBJ2-2; no reliable D call. Trimming took 2 bases from V and 3 from J, leaving 7 bases between them. Germline V CDR1 and CDR2: PRHDT, FYEKMQ (reference sequence). This CDR3 contains 14 residues. The CDR3 spells CASSLWGYTGELFF. CDR3 DNA sequence: TGTGCCAGCAGCTTATGGGGTTACACCGGGGAGCTGTTTTTT.

The DNA for the CDR3 is TGTGCAAGTCGCTCCGAACCACGCAGGGAGGTCCTTAATGAAAAACTGTTTTTT. Translating it yields CASRSEPRREVLNEKLFF. The rearrangement links TRBV12-2 to TRBJ1-4. TRBV12-2 is assigned pseudogene status. This CDR3 contains 18 residues.

There are a few counts of this clonotype. The CDR3 reads CASSFSFNEETQYF. CDR3 DNA: TGTGCCAGCAGCTTTTCGTTCAACGAAGAGACCCAGTACTTC. The V call is TRBV7-7, the J call TRBJ2-5; D remains unclear. CDR1 and CDR2 from the germline V gene are SSHAT and FNYEAQ (reference sequence). The length of the CDR3 is 14 residues. V dropped 3 bases and J dropped 3 bases, with 11 bases sitting between them.

This clonotype has more than one count but fewer than ten. The rearrangement joins TRBV5-1 to TRBJ2-1, with 7 bases aligning to TRBD1. V shed 3 bases and J 7 bases; nucleotides not matched to a gene: 13. This CDR3 is built from 16 residues. In germline, CDR1 is SGHRS, CDR2 YFSETQ. The CDR3 spells CASSWDDRELKNEQFF. The CDR3 DNA sequence: TGCGCCAGCAGCTGGGACGACAGGGAATTGAAGAATGAGCAGTTCTTC. Using reference TRBV5-1 and TRBJ2-1 for the parts outside the CDR3, the full variable domain is KAGVTQTPRYLIKTRGQQVTLSCSPISGHRSVSWYQQTPGQGLQFLFEYFSETQRNKGNFPGRFSGRQFSNSRSEMNVSTLELGDSALYLCASSWDDRELKNEQFFGPGTRLTVL.

This clonotype was found a few times. This chain uses TRBV12-3 or TRBV12-4 with TRBJ1-5; D might be TRBD1 (6 bases). The CDR3 is made up of 16 amino acids. The germline V and J ends were trimmed by 2 bases and 5 bases, with 16 bases remaining between them. CDR3 nucleotides: TGTGCCAGCAGTTTACCCCCCGAGGGGGAGCATCAGCCCCAGCATTTT. Translation gives CASSLPPEGEHQPQHF.

The chain carries TRBV13 and TRBJ2-7; 8 bases fit TRBD1. This CDR3 region has 13 residues. Unmatched junction bases numbered 7, after V lost 6 bases and J lost 6 bases. The germline gives CDR1 PRHDT, CDR2 FYEKMQ (reference sequence). CDR3 in amino acids: CASRDREKSEQYF. In DNA, the CDR3 is TGTGCCAGCAGGGACAGGGAGAAGAGCGAGCAGTACTTC.

This clonotype was picked up many times. The J gene is TRBJ2-1, the V gene TRBV29-1; D uncertain. The V gene's germline CDR1 is SQVTM and CDR2 ANQGSEA. Trimming removed 7 bases from V and 2 bases from J, with 12 bases in between. The CDR3 has 13 amino acids. In DNA form, the CDR3 reads TGCAGCGCTAACGATGACCCCTACAATGAGCAGTTCTTC. This codes for CSANDDPYNEQFF.

This clonotype showed up just a few times. The chain is built from TRBV6-5 and TRBJ1-4; weak D call: TRBD1 (5 bases). The germline V and J ends were trimmed by 4 bases and 2 bases, with 20 bases remaining between them. The CDR3 consists of 18 residues. From germline, CDR1 is MNHEY and CDR2 SVGAGI. This CDR3 reads CASSSRTALGVTNEKLFF. CDR3 DNA: TGTGCCAGCAGTTCACGGACGGCCCTGGGGGTTACTAATGAAAAACTGTTTTTT.

This clonotype was seen only a few times. J is TRBJ2-4 and V is TRBV20-1; D may match TRBD1 or TRBD2 (5 bases each). The CDR3 sequence is 16 residues long. Germline assignment: CDR1 DFQATT and CDR2 SNEGSKA (reference sequence). V lost 0 bases, J lost 2 bases, and 14 bases lay in between. The chain's CDR3 is CSARDAERGSKNIQYF. The CDR3 DNA follows: TGCAGTGCTAGAGATGCCGAGAGGGGTTCCAAAAACATTCAGTACTTC.

This clonotype has a count of ten or more. The chain's CDR3 is CAISETDSNSNQPQHF. CDR3 nucleotide sequence: TGTGCCATCAGTGAGACGGACAGCAATAGCAATCAGCCCCAGCATTTT. The chain has TRBV10-3 and TRBJ1-5, with TRBD1 as a possible D gene (6 bases). Looked up from germline, CDR1 is ENHRY and CDR2 is SYGVKD. The V and J ends lost 2 bases and 0 bases respectively, with 11 bases between them. The CDR3 extends over 16 amino acids.

This chain links TRBV20-1 with TRBJ2-3; D remains ambiguous. The CDR3 contains 15 residues. Germline V gene sequence: CDR1 DFQATT, CDR2 SNEGSKA (reference sequence). V lost 0 bases, J lost 0 bases, and 10 bases lay in between. The CDR3 sequence is CSARDPVSSTDTQYF. The CDR3 coding sequence is TGCAGTGCTAGAGATCCCGTCTCTAGCACAGATACGCAGTATTTT.

This clonotype has a count of ten or more. The chain has TRBV20-1 and TRBJ2-3; 7 positions agree with TRBD2. The CDR3 length is 13 residues. Germline V gene data show CDR1 as DFQATT and CDR2 as SNEGSKA (reference sequence). The DNA of the CDR3 is TGCATGGCGGCTAGCGGTGGGACAGATACGCAGTATTTT. This codes for CMAASGGTDTQYF.

This clonotype has at least ten counts. The rearrangement uses TRBV20-1 and TRBJ2-3, with 8 bases aligning to TRBD2. This CDR3 has 16 amino acids. The V segment lost 5 bases and the J segment 1 base; nucleotides outside the gene matches: 11. Looked up from germline, CDR1 is DFQATT and CDR2 is SNEGSKA (reference sequence). CDR3 in DNA: TGCAGTGCTGATAGCGGGGTGGCTCTGGGCACAGATACGCAGTATTTT. As protein: CSADSGVALGTDTQYF.

This clonotype was seen a handful of times. The rearrangement uses TRBV5-1 and TRBJ1-5; a weak D match, TRBD1 (6 bases). CDR3 length: 14 residues. V dropped 3 bases and J dropped 7 bases, with 14 bases sitting between them. Germline V lookup: CDR1 SGHRS, CDR2 YFSETQ. The DNA for the CDR3 is TGCGCCAGCAGCTCCGACGGGGGCGGCCAGCCCCAGCATTTT. Protein product: CASSSDGGGQPQHF.

The chain has TRBV7-9 and TRBJ2-5, with 7 positions matching TRBD1. Germline V gene data show CDR1 as SEHNR and CDR2 as FQNEAQ (reference sequence). J was trimmed by 2 bases and V by 10 bases; bases with no gene match: 4. CDR3 length: 12 amino acids. CDR3 region: CATKGQQETQYF. CDR3 DNA: TGTGCCACCAAGGGACAGCAAGAGACCCAGTACTTC.

This clonotype was recorded a few times. This chain joins TRBV4-2 and TRBJ2-3; maybe TRBD1 (6 bases). The CDR3 loop spans 18 amino acids. Germline values: CDR1 LGHNA, CDR2 YNFKEQ. Trimming took off 1 base at V and 8 bases at J, with 25 bases between the two ends. The CDR3 nucleotides read TGTGCCAGCAGCCAAGCCCGACGGGGACATTGGGCCACGCGTACGCAGTATTTT. Protein product: CASSQARRGHWATRTQYF.

This clonotype appeared many times. The chain couples TRBV12-3 or TRBV12-4 to TRBJ1-5, with 8 bases lining up with TRBD1. V was clipped by 10 bases and J by 6 bases; unmatched bases: 8. The CDR3 extends over 13 amino acids. The CDR3 DNA follows: TGTGCCAACTCAGGGGGCATGGGTCAGCCCCAGCATTTT. The encoded protein is CANSGGMGQPQHF.

The table lists this clonotype with a few counts. For the CDR3, the DNA is TGTGCCAGCAGCCTATCGCGAAGTTCTGGGGCCAACGTCCTGACTTTC. Translated, it gives CASSLSRSSGANVLTF. This chain uses TRBV7-2 with TRBJ2-6; no clear D. The CDR3 contains 16 residues. Trimming took 5 bases from V and 1 from J, leaving 12 bases between them. Looked up from germline, CDR1 is SGHTA and CDR2 is FQGNSA.